A selection of T cell receptor beta chains follows, all from one sample in a study of shared clonotypes between healthy human individuals. Generated by immunoSEQ multiplex PCR, the TCRdb table keeps only in-frame clones and is missing some. The table includes roughly 1,800,000 clones, about 95% detected once. Sequenced material: naive CD8+ T cells sorted from blood. These TCRs come from a man in his late teens or twenties in good health. Each CDR3 is given with its conserved first and last residue. A D gene is named only where the DNA matches it firmly. Clone size is stated in some rows and not others, as once, few, many or a class when expanded.

d_gene: TRBD2; v_gene: TRBV27; j_gene: TRBJ2-7; abundance: -; CDR3aa: CASKLAGGGYEQYF; CDR3nt: TGTGCCAGCAAGCTAGCGGGAGGAGGGTACGAGCAGTACTTC
d_gene: -; v_gene: TRBV30; j_gene: TRBJ1-2; abundance: once; CDR3aa: CAWRPFLRGGEPGGYGYTF; CDR3nt: TGTGCCTGGAGGCCCTTTCTGCGAGGCGGGGAGCCCGGTGGCTATGGCTACACCTTC
d_gene: TRBD2; v_gene: TRBV4-1; j_gene: TRBJ2-5; abundance: -; CDR3aa: CASSQLTGTSGGETGETQYF; CDR3nt: TGCGCCAGCAGCCAACTAACCGGGACTAGCGGGGGCGAAACGGGGGAGACCCAGTACTTC
d_gene: TRBD1; v_gene: TRBV7-9; j_gene: TRBJ2-5; abundance: once; CDR3aa: CASSWDRGLAETQYF; CDR3nt: TGTGCCAGCAGCTGGGACAGGGGGCTAGCGGAGACCCAGTACTTC
d_gene: TRBD2; v_gene: TRBV6-5; j_gene: TRBJ2-1; abundance: -; CDR3aa: CASSPGGERNEQFF; CDR3nt: TGTGCCAGCAGTCCCGGGGGGGAAAGGAATGAGCAGTTCTTC
d_gene: -; v_gene: TRBV11-2; j_gene: TRBJ2-7; abundance: -; CDR3aa: CASSLGRAGTYEQYF; CDR3nt: TGTGCCAGCAGCTTAGGGCGGGCGGGAACCTACGAGCAGTACTTC
d_gene: -; v_gene: TRBV6-1; j_gene: TRBJ2-7; abundance: -; CDR3aa: CASSFDSPIFYEQYF; CDR3nt: TGTGCCAGCAGTTTTGACTCCCCAATATTCTACGAGCAGTACTTC
d_gene: TRBD1; v_gene: TRBV5-1; j_gene: TRBJ2-7; abundance: -; CDR3aa: CASSHGTGGYEQYF; CDR3nt: TGCGCCAGCAGCCACGGGACAGGGGGCTACGAGCAGTACTTC
d_gene: -; v_gene: TRBV5-4; j_gene: TRBJ1-6; abundance: -; CDR3aa: CASSSTDGSPLHF; CDR3nt: TGTGCCAGCAGCTCGACAGATGGCTCACCCCTCCACTTT
d_gene: -; v_gene: TRBV19; j_gene: TRBJ2-5; abundance: -; CDR3aa: CASSSDGEETQYF; CDR3nt: TGTGCCAGTAGTTCTGACGGGGAAGAGACCCAGTACTTC
d_gene: -; v_gene: TRBV4-1; j_gene: TRBJ2-7; abundance: -; CDR3aa: CASSLQYAYEQYF; CDR3nt: TGCGCCAGCAGCCTACAGTATGCCTACGAGCAGTACTTC
d_gene: -; v_gene: TRBV5-6; j_gene: TRBJ2-7; abundance: -; CDR3aa: CASSLVDDYEQYF; CDR3nt: TGTGCCAGCAGCTTGGTGGACGACTACGAGCAGTACTTC
d_gene: -; v_gene: TRBV27; j_gene: TRBJ2-7; abundance: -; CDR3aa: CASSLGDDYEQYF; CDR3nt: TGTGCCAGCAGTCTGGGGGACGACTACGAGCAGTACTTC
d_gene: -; v_gene: TRBV2; j_gene: TRBJ1-5; abundance: -; CDR3aa: CASSEGTASNQPQHF; CDR3nt: TGTGCCAGCAGTGAAGGGACAGCTAGCAATCAGCCCCAGCATTTT
d_gene: -; v_gene: TRBV6-6; j_gene: TRBJ1-1; abundance: -; CDR3aa: CASSSLFGGRDTEAFF; CDR3nt: TGTGCCAGCAGTTCCCTTTTTGGGGGGCGCGACACTGAAGCTTTCTTT
d_gene: -; v_gene: TRBV5-3; j_gene: TRBJ2-1; abundance: once; CDR3aa: CARSLPRRPFDEQFF; CDR3nt: TGTGCCAGAAGCTTGCCTCGAAGGCCTTTCGATGAGCAGTTCTTC
d_gene: TRBD1; v_gene: TRBV18; j_gene: TRBJ1-5; abundance: -; CDR3aa: CASSRQGVINQPQHF; CDR3nt: TGTGCCAGCTCGCGACAGGGGGTAATAAATCAGCCCCAGCATTTT
d_gene: -; v_gene: TRBV5-1; j_gene: TRBJ1-4; abundance: -; CDR3aa: CASSLVSAYEKLFF; CDR3nt: TGCGCCAGCAGCTTGGTTTCGGCGTATGAAAAACTGTTTTTT
d_gene: -; v_gene: TRBV19; j_gene: TRBJ2-2; abundance: -; CDR3aa: CASSIPGVDTGELFF; CDR3nt: TGTGCCAGTAGTATCCCAGGGGTCGACACCGGGGAGCTGTTTTTT
d_gene: -; v_gene: TRBV7-2; j_gene: TRBJ2-1; abundance: -; CDR3aa: CASSLLIRLGPGDEQFF; CDR3nt: TGTGCCAGCAGCTTGCTGATCCGATTGGGTCCGGGTGATGAGCAGTTCTTC
d_gene: -; v_gene: TRBV4-3; j_gene: TRBJ1-1; abundance: -; CDR3aa: CASSGRGMNTEAFF; CDR3nt: TGCGCCAGCAGCGGGCGGGGGATGAACACTGAAGCTTTCTTT
d_gene: -; v_gene: TRBV2; j_gene: TRBJ2-7; abundance: -; CDR3aa: CASRVPDFYEQYF; CDR3nt: TGTGCCAGCAGGGTGCCCGATTTCTACGAGCAGTACTTC
d_gene: TRBD1; v_gene: TRBV10-3; j_gene: TRBJ1-4; abundance: -; CDR3aa: CAISESTGGDEKLFF; CDR3nt: TGTGCCATCAGTGAGTCGACAGGGGGCGATGAAAAACTGTTTTTT
d_gene: -; v_gene: TRBV5-1; j_gene: TRBJ1-1; abundance: -; CDR3aa: CASSLSGQEAFF; CDR3nt: TGCGCCAGCAGCTTGTCGGGGCAGGAAGCTTTCTTT
d_gene: -; v_gene: TRBV6-5; j_gene: TRBJ2-5; abundance: -; CDR3aa: CASSLGQKETQYF; CDR3nt: TGTGCCAGCAGCCTTGGACAGAAAGAGACCCAGTACTTC
d_gene: -; v_gene: TRBV6-6; j_gene: TRBJ2-1; abundance: -; CDR3aa: CASSPRDEQFF; CDR3nt: TGTGCCAGCAGTCCGAGGGATGAGCAGTTCTTC
d_gene: -; v_gene: TRBV6-1; j_gene: TRBJ2-5; abundance: -; CDR3aa: CASSEEVRWGTQYF; CDR3nt: TGTGCCAGCAGTGAGGAGGTCAGATGGGGGACCCAGTACTTC
d_gene: TRBD1; v_gene: TRBV5-1; j_gene: TRBJ1-2; abundance: -; CDR3aa: CASSLVQGSYGYTF; CDR3nt: TGCGCCAGCAGCTTGGTACAGGGGTCTTATGGCTACACCTTC
d_gene: -; v_gene: TRBV6-7; j_gene: TRBJ2-7; abundance: once; CDR3aa: CASSKPGPGHEQYF; CDR3nt: TGTGCCAGCAGTAAACCGGGACCCGGCCACGAGCAGTACTTC
d_gene: -; v_gene: TRBV5-6; j_gene: TRBJ2-7; abundance: -; CDR3aa: CASSLNWDEQYF; CDR3nt: TGTGCCAGCAGCTTGAACTGGGACGAGCAGTACTTC
d_gene: -; v_gene: TRBV28; j_gene: TRBJ2-7; abundance: -; CDR3aa: CASRERVEAYEQYF; CDR3nt: TGTGCCAGCAGGGAGAGGGTAGAAGCCTACGAGCAGTACTTC
d_gene: -; v_gene: TRBV7-9; j_gene: TRBJ2-7; abundance: -; CDR3aa: CASSLVSYEQYF; CDR3nt: TGTGCCAGCAGCTTAGTTAGCTACGAGCAGTACTTC
d_gene: -; v_gene: TRBV5-1; j_gene: TRBJ2-7; abundance: once; CDR3aa: CASSFSWGDEQYF; CDR3nt: TGCGCCAGCAGCTTTTCCTGGGGGGACGAGCAGTACTTC
d_gene: -; v_gene: TRBV27; j_gene: TRBJ2-4; abundance: -; CDR3aa: CASSLGELNIQYF; CDR3nt: TGTGCCAGCAGTTTAGGGGAACTAAACATTCAGTACTTC
d_gene: -; v_gene: TRBV4-1; j_gene: TRBJ1-1; abundance: -; CDR3aa: CASSLQLGGTEAFF; CDR3nt: TGCGCCAGCAGCCTTCAATTGGGGGGTACTGAAGCTTTCTTT
d_gene: -; v_gene: TRBV6-1; j_gene: TRBJ2-7; abundance: -; CDR3aa: CASSEGLAGGEYEQYF; CDR3nt: TGTGCCAGCAGTGAAGGTTTGGCGGGTGGTGAGTACGAGCAGTACTTC
d_gene: -; v_gene: TRBV4-1; j_gene: TRBJ2-2; abundance: -; CDR3aa: CASSQVGTLNTGELFF; CDR3nt: TGCGCCAGCAGCCAAGTCGGGACGTTGAACACCGGGGAGCTGTTTTTT